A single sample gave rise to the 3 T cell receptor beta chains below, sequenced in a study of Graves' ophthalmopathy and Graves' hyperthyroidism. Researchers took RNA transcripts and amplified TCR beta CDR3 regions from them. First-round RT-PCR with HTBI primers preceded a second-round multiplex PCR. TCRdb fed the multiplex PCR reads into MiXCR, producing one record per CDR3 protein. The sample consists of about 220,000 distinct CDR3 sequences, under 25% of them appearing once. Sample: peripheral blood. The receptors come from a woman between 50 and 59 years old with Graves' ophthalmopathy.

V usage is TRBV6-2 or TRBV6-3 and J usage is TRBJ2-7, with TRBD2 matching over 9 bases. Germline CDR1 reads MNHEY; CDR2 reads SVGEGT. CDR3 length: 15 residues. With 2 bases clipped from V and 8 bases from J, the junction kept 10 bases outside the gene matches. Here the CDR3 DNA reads TGTGCCAGCAGTTACGGTGTGATAGCGGGAGACCAGCAGTACTTC. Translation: CASSYGVIAGDQQYF.

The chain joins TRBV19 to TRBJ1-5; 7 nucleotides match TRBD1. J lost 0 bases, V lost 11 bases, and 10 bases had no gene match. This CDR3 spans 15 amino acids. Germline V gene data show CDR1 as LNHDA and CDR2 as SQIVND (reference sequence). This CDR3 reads CAGLGDSYSNQPQHF. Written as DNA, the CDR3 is TGTGCCGGTCTCGGGGACAGCTATAGCAATCAGCCCCAGCATTTT.

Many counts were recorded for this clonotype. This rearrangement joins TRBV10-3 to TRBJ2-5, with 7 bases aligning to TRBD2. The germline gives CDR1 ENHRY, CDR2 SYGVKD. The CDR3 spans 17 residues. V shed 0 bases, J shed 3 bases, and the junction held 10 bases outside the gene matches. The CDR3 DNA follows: TGTGCCATCAGTGAGTCCCCCCGGCTAGCGGAAAAAGAGACCCAGTACTTC. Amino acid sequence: CAISESPRLAEKETQYF.